Below, one TCR beta chain is given with its context. Its antigen is unidentified. The junction differs from germline at one of its ends, possibly a read error. Libraries were prepared by immunoSEQ multiplex PCR; TCRdb keeps only in-frame clonotypes and omits some of them. The sample consists of around 77,000 clones, under 95% of them appearing once. The CDR3 has 15 amino acids. CDR1 and CDR2 (germline): MNHGY, SVAAGI. This entry belongs to a study of siplizumab effects on memory and regulatory T cells. Whole-study findings and limits: The alloresponse seemed to draw substantially on naive T cells, which appeared more diverse than memory cells. Only a minor fraction of alloreactive clones mapped to unstimulated subsets. Roughly 75-97% of dividing CD4+ or CD8+ clones were without an attributable naive or memory phenotype. Mappable alloreactive CD4+ clones averaged approximately 69% Treg-derived with siplizumab versus approximately 25% in controls.

This sequence originates from a human donor in good health. The sample was CD8+ T cells sorted from blood. The gene calls are TRBV6-9 and TRBJ1-3; the D is unclear. The CDR3 nucleotides are TGTGCCAGCACTTATGCTTGGCACTCTGGAAACACCATATATTTT. Protein: CASTYAWHSGNTIYF.